This is a list of T cell receptor beta chains from one sample in a study of cytomegalovirus exposure and HLA in healthy donors. TCRdb's copy holds only in-frame clones and misses some; the assay was immunoSEQ multiplex PCR. The sample has approximately 200,000 clones, around 85% seen once. Sequencing was performed on PBMCs. The receptors here all came from a woman between 50 and 59 years old in good health and CMV-seronegative. Each CDR3 is given with its conserved first and last residue. The D gene is left open where the match is weak. For some rows the clone size is stated as once, few or many, or as a class when expanded; others skip it.

v_gene	abundance	d_gene	j_gene	CDR3aa	CDR3nt
TRBV4-1	.	TRBD1	TRBJ2-3	CASSQKWTGVSTDTQYF	TGCGCCAGCAGCCAGAAATGGACAGGAGTAAGCACAGATACGCAGTATTTT
TRBV7-6	once	TRBD2	TRBJ2-7	CASSASTSGDYEQYF	TGTGCCAGCAGCGCCTCAACTAGCGGCGACTACGAGCAGTACTTC
TRBV27	.	TRBD1	TRBJ2-6	CASRGTGGGANVLTF	TGTGCCAGCAGAGGGACAGGGGGTGGGGCCAACGTCCTGACTTTC
TRBV29-1	.	TRBD1	TRBJ2-2	CSVDWDSPTGELFF	TGCAGCGTGGACTGGGACAGCCCCACCGGGGAGCTGTTTTTT
TRBV5-8	few	TRBD1	TRBJ1-1	CASSAPGQWNTEAFF	TGTGCCAGCAGCGCCCCGGGACAGTGGAACACTGAAGCTTTCTTT
TRBV29-1	once	.	TRBJ1-4	CSVEDSRFTTNEKLFF	TGCAGCGTTGAAGATTCCAGGTTCACAACTAATGAAAAACTGTTTTTT
TRBV27	.	TRBD1	TRBJ2-1	CASSRPGQSFNEQFF	TGTGCCAGCAGTCGGCCGGGACAGAGTTTCAATGAGCAGTTCTTC
TRBV15	few	TRBD2	TRBJ2-1	CATSSPGQREGEQFF	TGTGCCACCAGCAGCCCGGGACAACGGGAGGGTGAGCAGTTCTTC
TRBV27	.	TRBD2	TRBJ2-5	CASSWTSGKETQYF	TGTGCCAGCAGTTGGACTAGCGGGAAGGAGACCCAGTACTTC
TRBV2	.	.	TRBJ1-5	CASSDRVAQPQHF	TGTGCCAGCAGTGACAGGGTGGCTCAGCCCCAGCATTTT
TRBV28	.	TRBD2	TRBJ2-7	CASSLTGEGLSYEQYF	TGTGCCAGCAGTTTAACCGGGGAGGGCCTCTCCTACGAGCAGTACTTC
TRBV7-9	.	TRBD1	TRBJ2-7	CASSPGQGAGNEQYF	TGTGCCAGCAGCCCCGGACAGGGGGCAGGGAACGAGCAGTACTTC
TRBV28	few	.	TRBJ1-5	CASTPTPERTQHF	TGTGCCAGCACCCCTACCCCGGAGAGGACCCAGCATTTT
TRBV11-2	.	TRBD2	TRBJ2-7	CASSSISGRASYEQYF	TGTGCCAGCAGCTCCATTAGCGGGAGGGCTTCATACGAGCAGTACTTC
TRBV21-1	.	.	TRBJ2-7	CASSKSKGTSPECYEQYF	TGTGCCAGCAGCAAATCTAAAGGGACTAGCCCTGAGTGTTACGAGCAGTACTTC